This entry lists 11 T cell receptor beta chains sequenced from one sample in a study of T cells in localized non-small cell lung cancer. Clones were sequenced by immunoSEQ multiplex PCR, and TCRdb holds only the in-frame ones, with some missing. Here the sample spans 45,000 to 60,000 clones, about 86% being singletons. The sequenced sample was PBMCs, obtained before any cancer treatment. The source is a man aged 35-75 years with stage II lung adenocarcinoma.

The chain uses TRBV19 and TRBJ1-2, with a tentative D call TRBD1 (5 bases). V was trimmed by 3 bases and J by 1 base, leaving 15 bases between them. The CDR3 is 16 amino acids. Germline V lookup: CDR1 LNHDA, CDR2 SQIVND (reference sequence). This CDR3 reads CASSMLDGGGNYGYTF. CDR3 bases: TGTGCCAGTAGTATGCTAGACGGGGGTGGTAACTATGGCTACACCTTC.

The gene calls are TRBV6-4 and TRBJ2-2; D remains unclear. V lost 3 bases, J lost 5 bases, and 4 bases lay in between. Germline assignment: CDR1 MRHNA and CDR2 SNTAGT. This CDR3 region has 12 residues. The CDR3 loop is CASSEGTGELFF. CDR3 bases: TGTGCCAGCAGTGAAGGGACCGGGGAGCTGTTTTTT.

CDR3 region: CASSQGPQGNYGYTF. DNA of the CDR3: TGCGCCAGCAGCCAAGGCCCACAGGGGAACTATGGCTACACCTTC. The V call is TRBV4-1, the J call TRBJ1-2; 7 bases agree with TRBD1. The germline V gene has CDR1 MGHRA and CDR2 YSYEKL. V trimming: 1 base; J trimming: 2 bases; junction bases outside the gene matches: 4. The CDR3 totals 15 residues.

The rearrangement uses TRBV21-1 and TRBJ1-3. TRBV21-1 is a pseudogene segment. The CDR3 has 18 residues. Here the CDR3 reads CASSTPICRRGTGNTIYF. The CDR3 bases are TGTGCCAGCAGCACTCCTATATGTCGAAGAGGTACTGGAAACACCATATATTTT.

The chain combines TRBV25-1 with TRBJ2-7; D is unclear. The V gene lost 6 bases and the J gene lost 0 bases, with 6 bases spanning the gap. This CDR3 spans 12 amino acids. From germline, CDR1 is MGHDK and CDR2 SYGVNS. CDR3 in DNA: TGTGCCAGCAGCAAGAGCTCCTACGAGCAGTACTTC. Amino acids: CASSKSSYEQYF.

The sample holds a few counts of this clone. This chain links TRBV9 with TRBJ1-1, with 9 bases identical to TRBD1. V was pared by 2 bases and J by 5 bases, with 7 bases of the junction left unmatched. The CDR3 runs 15 residues. Germline V gene data show CDR1 as SGDLS and CDR2 as YYNGEE. The CDR3 loop is CASSVEQGALTEAFF. The DNA of the CDR3 is TGTGCCAGCAGCGTTGAACAGGGGGCGCTTACTGAAGCTTTCTTT.

Within the sample, this clone is medium-sized. The chain carries TRBV6-1 and TRBJ1-1; D call uncertain. CDR3 size: 11 residues. CDR1 is MNHNS, CDR2 SASEGT, per germline. V lost 8 bases to trimming and J lost 6 bases, with 10 bases between them. Written as DNA, the CDR3 is TGTGCCAGCTCCATCGGGGCTGAAGCTTTCTTT. Translation gives CASSIGAEAFF.

The rearrangement links TRBV5-1 to TRBJ2-1; D ambiguous. V dropped 6 bases and J dropped 5 bases, with 9 bases sitting between them. The CDR3 has 12 residues. Germline assignment: CDR1 SGHRS and CDR2 YFSETQ. The CDR3 spells CASKPTNNEQFF. Here the CDR3 DNA reads TGCGCCAGCAAACCCACCAACAATGAGCAGTTCTTC. The full variable domain, its missing parts supplied by reference TRBV5-1 and TRBJ2-1, is KAGVTQTPRYLIKTRGQQVTLSCSPISGHRSVSWYQQTPGQGLQFLFEYFSETQRNKGNFPGRFSGRQFSNSRSEMNVSTLELGDSALYLCASKPTNNEQFFGPGTRLTVL.

V and J are TRBV5-6 and TRBJ2-3, with 10 bases aligning to TRBD2. The V gene end was trimmed by 5 bases and the J gene end by 10 bases; junction bases not matched to a gene: 7. Germline loops: CDR1 SGHDT, CDR2 YYEEEE. CDR3 length: 13 amino acids. The CDR3 nucleotides read TGTGCCAGCAGTTATCCTAGCGGGGGAGCGCAGTATTTT. Protein sequence: CASSYPSGGAQYF.

The rearrangement joins TRBV5-4 to TRBJ1-1, with D unresolved. This CDR3 region has 14 residues. Germline V gene data show CDR1 as SGHNT and CDR2 as YYREEE (reference sequence). Between the trimmed V and J ends, which lost 0 bases and 5 bases, there was a span of 11 bases. The CDR3 bases are TGTGCCAGCAGCTTGGGAGGCTTGGCTACTGAAGCTTTCTTT. Protein: CASSLGGLATEAFF.

The chain recombines TRBV2 with TRBJ2-4; maybe TRBD2 (6 bases). Per the germline V gene, CDR1 is SNHLY and CDR2 is FYNNEI. The CDR3 runs 12 residues. V was cut by 4 bases and J by 9 bases, with 10 bases left in between. CDR3 residues: CASSAVEGIQYF. As DNA, the CDR3 is TGTGCCAGCAGTGCAGTGGAGGGCATTCAGTACTTC. The full variable domain, in which reference TRBV2 and TRBJ2-4 provide the parts outside the CDR3, is EPEVTQTPSHQVTQMGQEVILRCVPISNHLYFYWYRQILGQKVEFLVSFYNNEISEKSEIFDDQFSVERPDGSNFTLKIRSTKLEDSAMYFCASSAVEGIQYFGAGTRLSVL.